A selection of T cell receptor beta chains follows, all from one sample in a study. MiXCR, applied by TCRdb to the 5' RACE reads, yields one record per CDR3 protein. The sample records around 50,000 distinct CDR3 sequences, over 15% being singletons. Material for sequencing was naive CD4+ T cells sorted from blood. Every receptor here comes from a female donor with breast cancer. Each CDR3 is given with its conserved first and last residue. D genes are given only for firm matches. Where a row states a size, it is once, few, many or the class of an expanded clone; other rows omit it.

>TRBJ1-2|TRBV11-2|NA|13|NA
CASSLLNSYGYTF
TGTGCCAGCAGTCTTCTCAATTCCTATGGCTACACCTTC
>TRBJ1-4|TRBV15|NA|16|NA
CATSSPLSQCREKLFF
TGTGCCACCAGCAGCCCCCTCAGTCAGTGTCGGGAAAAACTGTTTTTT
>TRBJ1-5|TRBV5-1|many|15|NA
CASSLDQGINQPQHF
TGCGCCAGCAGCTTGGACCAAGGGATTAATCAGCCCCAGCATTTT
>TRBJ2-1|TRBV15|few|15|NA
CATRPGNRGSNEQFF
TGTGCCACCAGGCCCGGGAATAGGGGGTCAAATGAGCAGTTCTTC
>TRBJ1-1|TRBV20-1|NA|13|NA
CSASTQGGTEAFF
TGCAGTGCTAGCACGCAGGGAGGCACTGAAGCTTTCTTT
>TRBJ1-5|TRBV18|few|14|NA
CASSPSPGNQPQHF
TGTGCCAGCTCACCTTCCCCAGGAAATCAGCCCCAGCATTTT
>TRBJ2-2|TRBV20-1|few|15|TRBD2
CSVKEREGRSGELFF
TGCAGTGTCAAGGAGCGGGAGGGCCGGTCCGGGGAGCTGTTTTTT
>TRBJ1-4|TRBV6-5|NA|12|NA
CATGRSGEKLFF
TGTGCCACCGGGAGGTCTGGCGAAAAACTGTTTTTT
>TRBJ1-2|TRBV25-1|many|12|NA
CASSSFGGGYTF
TGTGCCAGCAGTAGCTTCGGGGGCGGCTACACCTTC
>TRBJ2-2|TRBV5-1|few|15|TRBD2
CASRLIAGDTGELFF
TGCGCCAGCAGGTTGATAGCGGGAGACACCGGGGAGCTGTTTTTT
>TRBJ1-5|TRBV6-1|many|15|NA
CASSESGGAWQPQHF
TGTGCCAGCAGTGAATCGGGGGGGGCCTGGCAGCCCCAGCATTTT
>TRBJ1-1|TRBV5-1|NA|14|NA
CASSFATTGTEAFF
TGCGCCAGCAGCTTTGCGACTACAGGCACTGAAGCTTTCTTT
>TRBJ2-3|TRBV28|NA|18|TRBD2
CASSSGPRLAPSTDTQYF
TGTGCCAGCAGTTCGGGACCGAGACTAGCGCCTAGCACAGATACGCAGTATTTT
>TRBJ2-2|TRBV6-4|few|13|TRBD1
CASSFTGAGELFF
TGTGCCAGCAGTTTCACAGGGGCCGGGGAGCTGTTTTTT
>TRBJ1-5|TRBV12-3/TRBV12-4|few|13|NA
CASKQGRNQLQHF
TGTGCCAGCAAGCAGGGTCGCAATCAGCTCCAGCATTTT
>TRBJ2-3|TRBV7-9|few|15|TRBD1
CASSLRTGLSDTQYF
TGTGCCAGCAGCTTGAGGACAGGGCTGTCAGATACGCAGTATTTT
>TRBJ1-5|TRBV20-1|NA|13|NA
CSASNGINQPQHF
TGCAGTGCTAGTAACGGTATCAATCAGCCCCAGCATTTT
>TRBJ2-5|TRBV7-6|NA|15|TRBD1
CAGSFRSGQQETQYF
TGTGCCGGCAGCTTTCGTTCGGGACAGCAAGAGACCCAGTACTTC
>TRBJ1-3|TRBV29-1|NA|15|NA
CSVARDGAIGNTIYF
TGCAGCGTTGCCCGGGACGGCGCCATCGGAAACACCATATATTTT
>TRBJ2-3|TRBV7-2|NA|16|TRBD2
CASSLNAGVSTDTQYF
TGTGCCAGCAGCTTAAACGCGGGAGTAAGCACAGATACGCAGTATTTT
>TRBJ1-3|TRBV7-6|NA|18|NA
CASSLAVAQGGTGNTIYF
TGTGCCAGCAGCTTAGCGGTGGCACAGGGCGGAACTGGAAACACCATATATTTT
>TRBJ2-7|TRBV7-6|NA|13|NA
CASSYARESEQYF
TGTGCCAGCAGCTACGCAAGGGAAAGCGAGCAGTACTTC
>TRBJ2-1|TRBV5-1|once|14|NA
CASRGGENDDEQFF
TGCGCCAGCAGGGGGGGAGAGAATGACGACGAGCAGTTCTTC
>TRBJ2-5|TRBV7-2|few|14|TRBD2
CASSLASGRETQYF
TGTGCCAGCAGCTTAGCTAGCGGGAGAGAGACCCAGTACTTC
>TRBJ2-3|TRBV7-9|few|13|NA
CASSLRDSDTQYF
TGTGCCAGCAGCTTAAGGGACTCCGATACGCAGTATTTT
>TRBJ2-5|TRBV7-9|many|13|NA
CASSLMERETQYF
TGTGCCAGCAGCTTAATGGAACGAGAGACCCAGTACTTC
>TRBJ2-3|TRBV7-3|few|11|NA
CASSESDTQYF
TGTGCCAGCAGCGAATCCGATACGCAGTATTTT
>TRBJ2-1|TRBV11-2|many|17|NA
CASRPRALGGYYNEQFF
TGTGCCAGCAGGCCCCGGGCGTTGGGCGGTTACTACAATGAGCAGTTCTTC
>TRBJ1-1|TRBV20-1|many|15|NA
CSASEGSLGNTEAFF
TGCAGTGCTAGCGAAGGATCACTGGGGAACACTGAAGCTTTCTTT
>TRBJ1-1|TRBV12-3/TRBV12-4|NA|15|NA
CASSSIQGGFTEAFF
TGTGCCAGCAGTTCTATACAGGGTGGTTTCACTGAAGCTTTCTTT
>TRBJ2-7|TRBV28|few|12|NA
CASSTDRHEQYF
TGTGCCAGCAGTACCGACAGGCACGAGCAGTACTTC
>TRBJ2-6|TRBV5-1|few|14|NA
CASSPDSGANVLTF
TGCGCCAGCAGCCCTGACTCTGGGGCCAACGTCCTGACTTTC
>TRBJ2-7|TRBV10-3|many|11|NA
CAISRGYEQYF
TGTGCCATCAGCCGGGGCTACGAGCAGTACTTC
>TRBJ1-1|TRBV5-1|few|14|NA
CASRGSTENTEAFF
TGCGCCAGCAGGGGATCGACGGAGAACACTGAAGCTTTCTTT
>TRBJ2-5|TRBV5-1|few|17|TRBD1
CASSSSGYRGAGETQYF
TGCGCCAGCAGCTCTAGTGGTTACAGGGGGGCCGGGGAGACCCAGTACTTC
>TRBJ1-1|TRBV5-1|few|14|TRBD1
CASSLPDRGGGAFF
TGCGCCAGCAGCTTGCCGGACAGGGGGGGGGGAGCTTTCTTT
>TRBJ1-3|TRBV6-5|many|14|NA
CASSYGGSGNTIYF
TGTGCCAGCAGTTATGGGGGCTCTGGAAACACCATATATTTT
>TRBJ2-1|TRBV6-5|NA|16|TRBD2
CASSSFSGRAEGEQFF
TGTGCCAGCAGTTCATTTAGCGGGAGGGCCGAGGGTGAGCAGTTCTTC
>TRBJ2-2|TRBV5-1|NA|15|NA
CASRLAASNTGELFF
TGCGCCAGCAGATTGGCGGCATCGAACACCGGGGAGCTGTTTTTT
>TRBJ1-6|TRBV28|NA|11|NA
CASSVNSPLHF
TGTGCCAGCAGTGTGAATTCACCCCTCCACTTT